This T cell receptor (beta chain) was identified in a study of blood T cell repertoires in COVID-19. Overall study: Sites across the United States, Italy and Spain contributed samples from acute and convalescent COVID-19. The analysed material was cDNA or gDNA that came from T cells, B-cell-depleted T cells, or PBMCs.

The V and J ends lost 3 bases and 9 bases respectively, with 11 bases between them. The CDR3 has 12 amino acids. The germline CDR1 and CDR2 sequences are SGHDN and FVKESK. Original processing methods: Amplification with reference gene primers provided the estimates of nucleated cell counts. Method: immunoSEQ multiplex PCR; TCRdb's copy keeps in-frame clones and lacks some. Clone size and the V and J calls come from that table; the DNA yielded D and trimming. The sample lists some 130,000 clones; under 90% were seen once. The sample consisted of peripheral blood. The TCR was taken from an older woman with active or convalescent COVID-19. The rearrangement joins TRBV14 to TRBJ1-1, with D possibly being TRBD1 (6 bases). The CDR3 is CASSQGALQAFF. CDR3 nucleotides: TGTGCCAGCAGCCAGGGGGCCCTTCAAGCTTTCTTT.